This T cell receptor beta chain was documented in a study of CD8 T cells in Susac syndrome. Broader study findings: By the study's own acknowledgment, its TCR sequencing and HLA analysis included relatively few individuals.

Each multiple sclerosis control was a treatment-naive patient with relapsing-remitting disease that was either stable or active. Purification of the CD8+ and CD4+ T cells relied on negative isolation, and TEMRA cells underwent FACS enrichment. The RNA input was about 0.45 to 1 ug, and it was reverse transcribed with random hexamers. Multiplex PCR with immunoSEQ amplified the TCR beta CDR3 across 54 Vbeta and 13 Jbeta. One entry per CDR3 protein, called by TCRdb with MiXCR from the immunoSEQ multiplex PCR reads. The sample shows over 200,000 distinct CDR3 sequences, approximately 95% of them seen only once. The CDR3 length is 12 residues. V dropped 5 bases and J dropped 6 bases, with 11 bases sitting between them. The germline CDR1 and CDR2 sequences are SQVTM and ANQGSEA. Regarding this clonotype: Antigen: not known.

The sequence was collected from a human donor with multiple sclerosis. Sequencing input: CD4+ T cells from PBMCs. The chain employs TRBV29-1 and TRBJ2-1; D gene unclear. The chain's CDR3 is CSVRIWLNEQFF. CDR3 sequence (DNA): TGCAGCGTTCGGATCTGGCTCAATGAGCAGTTCTTC.